These 13 T cell receptor beta chains share one sample of origin, sequenced in a study of CD8 T cells in Susac syndrome. With random hexamers, about 0.5 to 1 ug RNA was reverse transcribed. TCRdb analysed the immunoSEQ multiplex PCR reads with MiXCR anew, one entry per CDR3 protein. The sample lists 50,000 or so distinct CDR3 sequences; 93% were seen once. Sequenced material: CD8+ T cells from PBMCs. These receptors were obtained from a human donor with multiple sclerosis.

The chain couples TRBV6-1 to TRBJ2-1; 10 bases line up with TRBD2. The CDR3 length is 16 residues. Germline V gives CDR1 MNHNS, CDR2 SASEGT. The J segment lost 10 bases and the V segment lost 1 base, leaving 10 bases of the junction unmatched. This chain's CDR3 is CASSEEVSGGLGEQFF. Written as DNA, the CDR3 is TGTGCCAGCAGTGAAGAGGTTAGCGGGGGGCTCGGGGAGCAGTTCTTC.

This sequence joins TRBV6-2 or TRBV6-3 and TRBJ1-2, with 7 bases aligning to TRBD1. The germline V gene encodes CDR1 MNHEY and CDR2 SVGEGT. With V trimmed by 2 bases and J by 8 bases, 5 bases remained unmatched. This CDR3 is 13 amino acids long. The CDR3: CASSYGTVGGYTF. The CDR3 region has the DNA TGTGCCAGCAGTTACGGGACAGTGGGCGGCTACACCTTC.

This rearrangement joins TRBV6-1 to TRBJ1-3, with D maybe TRBD1 (5 bases). The CDR3 runs 15 residues. Trimming pared 6 bases from V and 5 bases from J, leaving 17 bases between. Looked up from germline, CDR1 is MNHNS and CDR2 is SASEGT. CDR3 amino acids: CASSLWQGPRNTIYF. The CDR3 DNA is TGTGCCAGCAGCCTCTGGCAGGGTCCCCGAAACACCATATATTTT.

V and J are TRBV20-1 and TRBJ2-7; 7 positions match TRBD2. V dropped 8 bases and J dropped 1; count of bases not matched to a gene: 14. Germline loops: CDR1 DFQATT, CDR2 SNEGSKA (reference sequence). The CDR3 totals 15 residues. CDR3 sequence reads: CSSTSPSGDSYEQYF. DNA for the CDR3: TGCAGTTCCACCTCGCCCAGCGGGGATTCCTACGAGCAGTACTTC.

J is TRBJ2-2 and V is TRBV4-1; D is undetermined. Germline-derived CDR1 and CDR2 are MGHRA and YSYEKL. The CDR3 is 15 amino acids. With 2 bases removed from V and 1 base from J, the gap between germline ends came to 8 bases. CDR3 loop: CASSQRSMNTGELFF. CDR3 bases: TGCGCCAGCAGCCAAAGGAGTATGAACACCGGGGAGCTGTTTTTT.

This chain connects TRBV30 to TRBJ1-5; no clear D gene. This CDR3 has 12 residues. V lost 1 base to trimming and J lost 4 bases, with 5 bases between them. Germline V lookup: CDR1 GTSNPN, CDR2 SVGIG (reference sequence). CDR3 protein: CAWSEQNQPQHF. CDR3 coding DNA: TGTGCCTGGAGTGAACAGAATCAGCCCCAGCATTTT.

V usage is TRBV7-9 and J usage is TRBJ2-5, with TRBD2 as a possible D gene (6 bases). Trimming shortened V by 0 bases and J by 2 bases, and 7 bases separated the two germline ends. CDR1 is SEHNR and CDR2 is FQNEAQ in the germline V gene (reference sequence). The length of the CDR3 is 14 residues. CDR3 coding DNA: TGTGCCAGCAGCTTAGCGGGAGGTCAAGAGACCCAGTACTTC. Its translation: CASSLAGGQETQYF. The full variable domain, in which reference TRBV7-9 and TRBJ2-5 provide the parts outside the CDR3, is DTGVSQNPRHKITKRGQNVTFRCDPISEHNRLYWYRQTLGQGPEFLTYFQNEAQLEKSRLLSDRFSAERPKGSFSTLEIQRTEQGDSAMYLCASSLAGGQETQYFGPGTRLLVL.

J is TRBJ1-1 and V is TRBV9, with unresolved D. V lost 4 bases to trimming and J lost 1 base, with 8 bases between them. Germline V gives CDR1 SGDLS, CDR2 YYNGEE. The CDR3 totals 13 residues. CDR3 bases: TGTGCCAGCAGCCCCGCAGGGAACACTGAAGCTTTCTTT. Its translation: CASSPAGNTEAFF.

This chain links TRBV13 with TRBJ2-7; D remains unclear. CDR3 length: 14 amino acids. V dropped 5 bases and J dropped 1 base, with 12 bases sitting between them. Per germline, CDR1 PRHDT and CDR2 FYEKMQ (reference sequence). Here the CDR3 DNA reads TGTGCCAGCAGCAAGGTCAGTAAATCCTACGAGCAGTACTTC. Amino acids: CASSKVSKSYEQYF.

The chain recombines TRBV3-1 with TRBJ1-1; D not resolved. This CDR3 has 16 amino acids. Trimming removed 5 bases from V and 0 bases from J, with 16 bases in between. Germline V gene lookup returns CDR1 LGHDT and CDR2 YNNKEL (reference sequence). The CDR3 sequence: CASSAEGLSMNTEAFF. The CDR3 DNA sequence: TGTGCCAGCAGCGCCGAGGGCCTGAGCATGAACACTGAAGCTTTCTTT.

As DNA, the CDR3 is TGTGCCAGCAGCCTCTCGGGCGGGGGCGGCGCGGCCCAGTACTTC. Translating gives CASSLSGGGGAAQYF. The V gene is TRBV9, the J gene TRBJ2-5; D is possibly TRBD2 (7 bases). The CDR3 runs 15 residues. Germline V gives CDR1 SGDLS, CDR2 YYNGEE. V lost 4 bases to trimming and J lost 9 bases, with 22 bases between them.

This chain connects TRBV6-7 to TRBJ1-4, with a tentative D call TRBD1 (5 bases). TRBV6-7 is classed as an ORF, of uncertain function. The V and J ends lost 0 bases and 7 bases respectively, with 12 bases between them. The CDR3 has 15 amino acids. CDR3 in DNA: TGTGCCAGCAGTTACTCGGGGGGTGAGATTGAAAAACTGTTTTTT. Its protein is CASSYSGGEIEKLFF.

The chain combines TRBV7-9 with TRBJ2-3; D is undetermined. Germline V gene data show CDR1 as SEHNR and CDR2 as FQNEAQ (reference sequence). Trimming pared 5 bases from V and 6 bases from J, leaving 12 bases between. CDR3 length: 13 amino acids. This CDR3 reads CASSEGLHDTQYF. CDR3 nucleotides: TGTGCCAGCAGCGAAGGATTACATGATACGCAGTATTTT.